Listed below are T cell receptor beta chains from one sample, sequenced in a study of T-cell memory formation after mild COVID-19. TCRdb re-derived calls from the 5' RACE reads in MiXCR, one entry per CDR3 protein. The profile shows about half a million distinct CDR3 sequences, roughly 18% of them singletons. Sequenced: PBMCs or a T cell subset sorted from them (not recorded which). The receptors come from an adult woman who had mild COVID-19 (a few samples of this study predate the infection). Cell type and time point are not known. CDR3s include the opening cysteine and the closing phenylalanine or tryptophan. D genes are given only for firm matches. Rows give clone size only sometimes, using once, few, many, or a class for an expanded clone.

v_call: TRBV3-1
clone_size: -
d_call: -
j_call: TRBJ2-2
cdr3_aa: CASSRVATGELFF
cdr3_nt: TGTGCCAGCAGCCGCGTAGCTACCGGGGAGCTGTTTTTT

v_call: TRBV30
clone_size: many
d_call: -
j_call: TRBJ1-5
cdr3_aa: CAWSVKQKNQPQHF
cdr3_nt: TGTGCCTGGAGTGTAAAACAGAAAAATCAGCCCCAGCATTTT

v_call: TRBV12-3/TRBV12-4
clone_size: many
d_call: -
j_call: TRBJ1-1
cdr3_aa: CASSFPGNTEAFF
cdr3_nt: TGTGCCAGCAGTTTCCCAGGGAACACTGAAGCTTTCTTT

v_call: TRBV12-3/TRBV12-4
clone_size: few
d_call: TRBD1
j_call: TRBJ2-5
cdr3_aa: CASSFSGQGVRETQYF
cdr3_nt: TGTGCCAGCAGTTTTTCGGGACAGGGGGTACGGGAGACCCAGTACTTC

v_call: TRBV13
clone_size: few
d_call: -
j_call: TRBJ1-1
cdr3_aa: CASLEATNTEAFF
cdr3_nt: TGTGCCAGCCTCGAGGCGACGAACACTGAAGCTTTCTTT

v_call: TRBV12-3/TRBV12-4
clone_size: once
d_call: -
j_call: TRBJ2-2
cdr3_aa: CASSSGQGNTGELIF
cdr3_nt: TGTGCCAGCAGTTCTGGGCAGGGGAACACCGGGGAGCTGATTTTT

v_call: TRBV5-1
clone_size: -
d_call: TRBD2
j_call: TRBJ2-2
cdr3_aa: CASSAGTSGSATGELFF
cdr3_nt: TGCGCCAGCAGCGCGGGGACTAGCGGGAGTGCCACCGGGGAGCTGTTTTTT

v_call: TRBV15
clone_size: few
d_call: -
j_call: TRBJ1-6
cdr3_aa: CATSPRWTDSPLHF
cdr3_nt: TGTGCCACCAGCCCTAGATGGACGGATTCACCCCTCCACTTT

v_call: TRBV5-4
clone_size: many
d_call: TRBD2
j_call: TRBJ2-3
cdr3_aa: CASSLIGGADTQYF
cdr3_nt: TGTGCCAGCAGCTTGATCGGGGGGGCAGATACGCAGTATTTT

v_call: TRBV27
clone_size: many
d_call: -
j_call: TRBJ1-1
cdr3_aa: CASSFKRNTEAFF
cdr3_nt: TGTGCCAGCAGTTTTAAGCGGAACACTGAAGCTTTCTTT

v_call: TRBV6-2/TRBV6-3
clone_size: -
d_call: -
j_call: TRBJ2-2
cdr3_aa: CASSWSAGELFF
cdr3_nt: TGTGCCAGCAGTTGGTCGGCCGGGGAGCTGTTTTTT

v_call: TRBV6-1
clone_size: -
d_call: TRBD2
j_call: TRBJ2-7
cdr3_aa: CASRSKTSEYEQYF
cdr3_nt: TGTGCCAGCAGATCTAAGACTAGCGAGTACGAGCAGTACTTC

v_call: TRBV6-6
clone_size: -
d_call: -
j_call: TRBJ1-2
cdr3_aa: CASSPTRSLGGYTF
cdr3_nt: TGTGCCAGCAGCCCGACCCGATCCCTGGGGGGCTACACCTTC

v_call: TRBV19
clone_size: few
d_call: TRBD2
j_call: TRBJ2-3
cdr3_aa: CASSFPSGTDTQYF
cdr3_nt: TGTGCCAGTAGCTTCCCTAGCGGGACGGATACGCAGTATTTT

v_call: TRBV15
clone_size: -
d_call: TRBD1
j_call: TRBJ2-7
cdr3_aa: CATSRDWGTGGGGEQYF
cdr3_nt: TGTGCCACCAGCAGAGATTGGGGGACAGGGGGTGGTGGAGAGCAGTACTTC

v_call: TRBV4-2
clone_size: -
d_call: TRBD2
j_call: TRBJ2-7
cdr3_aa: CASSQDLSGGVYEQYF
cdr3_nt: TGTGCCAGCAGCCAAGATCTTAGCGGGGGCGTCTACGAGCAGTACTTC

v_call: TRBV7-2
clone_size: -
d_call: TRBD1
j_call: TRBJ2-3
cdr3_aa: CASSLGGSSDTQYF
cdr3_nt: TGTGCCAGCAGCCTAGGGGGCAGCTCAGATACGCAGTATTTT